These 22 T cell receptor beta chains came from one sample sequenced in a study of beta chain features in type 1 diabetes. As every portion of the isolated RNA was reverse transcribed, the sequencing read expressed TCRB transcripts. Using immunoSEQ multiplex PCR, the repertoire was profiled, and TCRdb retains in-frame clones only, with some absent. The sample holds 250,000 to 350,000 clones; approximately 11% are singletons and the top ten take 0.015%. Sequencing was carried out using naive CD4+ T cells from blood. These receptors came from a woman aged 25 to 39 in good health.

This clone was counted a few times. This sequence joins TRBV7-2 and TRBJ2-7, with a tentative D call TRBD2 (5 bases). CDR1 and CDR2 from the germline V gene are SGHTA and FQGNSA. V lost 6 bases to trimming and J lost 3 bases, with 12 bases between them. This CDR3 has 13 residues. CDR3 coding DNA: TGTGCCAGCAGTTCTGGCGGGTACTACGAGCAGTACTTC. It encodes CASSSGGYYEQYF.

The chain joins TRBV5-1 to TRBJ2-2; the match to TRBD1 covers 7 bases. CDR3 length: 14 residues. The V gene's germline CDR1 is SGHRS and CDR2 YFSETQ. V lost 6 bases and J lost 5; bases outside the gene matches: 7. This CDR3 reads CASTRQGPTGELFF. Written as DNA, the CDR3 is TGCGCCAGCACCCGACAGGGCCCAACCGGGGAGCTGTTTTTT.

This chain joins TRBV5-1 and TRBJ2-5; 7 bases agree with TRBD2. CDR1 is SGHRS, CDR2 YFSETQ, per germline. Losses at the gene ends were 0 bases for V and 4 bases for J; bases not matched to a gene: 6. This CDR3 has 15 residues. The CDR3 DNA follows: TGCGCCAGCAGCTTGGCCCCGACGGGAGGAGAGACCCAGTACTTC. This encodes CASSLAPTGGETQYF.

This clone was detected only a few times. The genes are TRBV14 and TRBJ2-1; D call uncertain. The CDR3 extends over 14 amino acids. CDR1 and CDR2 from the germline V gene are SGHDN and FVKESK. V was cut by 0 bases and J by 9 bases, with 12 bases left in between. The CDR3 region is CASSQESRVSEQFF. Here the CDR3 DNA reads TGTGCCAGCAGCCAAGAAAGTCGCGTGAGTGAGCAGTTCTTC.

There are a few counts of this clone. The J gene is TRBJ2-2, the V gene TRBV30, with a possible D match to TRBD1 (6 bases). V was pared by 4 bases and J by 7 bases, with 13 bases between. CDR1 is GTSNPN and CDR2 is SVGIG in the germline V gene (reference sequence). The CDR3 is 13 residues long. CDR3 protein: CAWTRQASGELFF. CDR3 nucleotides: TGTGCCTGGACTCGACAGGCTAGCGGGGAGCTGTTTTTT.

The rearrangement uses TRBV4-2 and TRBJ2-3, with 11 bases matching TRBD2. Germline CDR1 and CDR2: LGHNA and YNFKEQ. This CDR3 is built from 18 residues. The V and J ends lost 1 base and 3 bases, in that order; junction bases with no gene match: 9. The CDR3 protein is CASSQGGTSGLRTDTQYF. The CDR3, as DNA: TGTGCCAGCAGCCAAGGAGGGACTAGCGGATTAAGGACAGATACGCAGTATTTT.

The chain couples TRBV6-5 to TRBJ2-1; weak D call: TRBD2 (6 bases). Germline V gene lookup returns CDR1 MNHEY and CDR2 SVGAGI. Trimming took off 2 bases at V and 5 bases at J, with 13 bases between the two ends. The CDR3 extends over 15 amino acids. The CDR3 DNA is TGTGCCAGCAGTTACGGCGGGATCCCCGACAATGAGCAGTTCTTC. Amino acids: CASSYGGIPDNEQFF.

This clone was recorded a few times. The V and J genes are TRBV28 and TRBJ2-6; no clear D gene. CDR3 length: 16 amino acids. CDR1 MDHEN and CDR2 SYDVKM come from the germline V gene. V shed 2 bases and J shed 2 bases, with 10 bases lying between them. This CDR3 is CASSLQVPAGANVLTF. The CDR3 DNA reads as TGTGCCAGCAGTTTACAGGTTCCAGCTGGGGCCAACGTCCTGACTTTC.

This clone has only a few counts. The CDR3 sequence: CSATAGLGLPSYEQYF. The CDR3 DNA follows: TGCAGCGCGACTGCGGGCCTAGGTCTGCCGTCCTACGAGCAGTACTTC. V usage is TRBV29-1 and J usage is TRBJ2-7; perhaps TRBD2 as D (5 bases). V lost 7 bases and J lost 1, with 23 bases in between. From germline, CDR1 is SQVTM and CDR2 ANQGSEA. CDR3 length: 16 residues.

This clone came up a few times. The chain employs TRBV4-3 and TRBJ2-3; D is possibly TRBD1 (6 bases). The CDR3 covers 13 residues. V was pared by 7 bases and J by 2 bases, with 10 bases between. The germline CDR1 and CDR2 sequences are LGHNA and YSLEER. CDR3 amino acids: CASKDRNTDTQYF. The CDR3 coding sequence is TGCGCCAGCAAGGACAGAAACACAGATACGCAGTATTTT.

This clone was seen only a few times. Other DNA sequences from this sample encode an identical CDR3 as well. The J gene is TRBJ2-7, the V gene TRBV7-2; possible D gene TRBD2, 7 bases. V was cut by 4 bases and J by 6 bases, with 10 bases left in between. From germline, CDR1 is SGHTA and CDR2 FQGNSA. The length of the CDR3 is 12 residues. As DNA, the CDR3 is TGTGCCAGCAGCTCTAGGGGGGGCGAGCAGTACTTC. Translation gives CASSSRGGEQYF.

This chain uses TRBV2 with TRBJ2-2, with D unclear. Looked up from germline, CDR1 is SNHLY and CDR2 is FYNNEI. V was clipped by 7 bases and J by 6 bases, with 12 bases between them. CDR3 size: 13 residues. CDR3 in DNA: TGTGCCAGCAATGTCCTGTATGCCGGGGAGCTGTTTTTT. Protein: CASNVLYAGELFF.

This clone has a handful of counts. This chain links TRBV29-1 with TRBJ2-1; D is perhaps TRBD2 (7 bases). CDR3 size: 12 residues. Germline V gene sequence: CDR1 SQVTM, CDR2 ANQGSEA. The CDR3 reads CTAGDTYNEQFF. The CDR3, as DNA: TGCACGGCGGGGGACACCTACAATGAGCAGTTCTTC.

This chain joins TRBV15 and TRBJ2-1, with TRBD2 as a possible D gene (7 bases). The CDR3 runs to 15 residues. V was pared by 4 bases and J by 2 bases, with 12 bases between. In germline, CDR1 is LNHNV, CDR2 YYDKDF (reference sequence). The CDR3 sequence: CATSKGGTTYNEQFF. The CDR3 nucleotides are TGTGCCACCAGCAAGGGAGGGACAACCTACAATGAGCAGTTCTTC.

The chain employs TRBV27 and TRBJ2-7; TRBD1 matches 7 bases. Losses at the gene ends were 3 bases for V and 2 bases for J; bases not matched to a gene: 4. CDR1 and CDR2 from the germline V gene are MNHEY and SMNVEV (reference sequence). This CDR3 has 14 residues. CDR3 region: CASSFRDSPYEQYF. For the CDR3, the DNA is TGTGCCAGCAGTTTCCGGGACAGTCCCTACGAGCAGTACTTC.

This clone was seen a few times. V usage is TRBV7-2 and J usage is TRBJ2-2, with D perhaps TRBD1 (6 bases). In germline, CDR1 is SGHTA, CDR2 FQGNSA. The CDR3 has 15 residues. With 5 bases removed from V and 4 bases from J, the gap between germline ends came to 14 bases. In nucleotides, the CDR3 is TGTGCCAGCAGCGTCAGGGGCGTTAGCACCGGGGAGCTGTTTTTT. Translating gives CASSVRGVSTGELFF.

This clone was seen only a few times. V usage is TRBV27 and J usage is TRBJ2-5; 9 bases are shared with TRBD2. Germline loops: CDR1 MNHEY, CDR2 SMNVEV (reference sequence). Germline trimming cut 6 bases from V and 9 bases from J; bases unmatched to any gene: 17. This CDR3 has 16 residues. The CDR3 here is CASSLKAGGRLGAQYF. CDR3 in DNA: TGTGCCAGCAGCCTCAAAGCGGGAGGCCGCCTTGGGGCCCAGTACTTC.

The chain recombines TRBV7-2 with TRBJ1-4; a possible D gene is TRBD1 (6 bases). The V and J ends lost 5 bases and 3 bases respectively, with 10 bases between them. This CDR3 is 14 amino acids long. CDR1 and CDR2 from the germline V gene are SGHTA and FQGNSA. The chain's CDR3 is CASSPGVANEKLFF. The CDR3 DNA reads TGTGCCAGCAGCCCAGGGGTGGCTAATGAAAAACTGTTTTTT.

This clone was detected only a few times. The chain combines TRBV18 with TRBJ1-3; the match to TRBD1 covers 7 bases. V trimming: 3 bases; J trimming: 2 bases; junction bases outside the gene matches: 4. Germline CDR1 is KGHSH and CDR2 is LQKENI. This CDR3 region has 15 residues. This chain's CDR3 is CASSPNRGTGNTIYF. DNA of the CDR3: TGTGCCAGCTCACCGAACAGGGGTACTGGAAACACCATATATTTT.

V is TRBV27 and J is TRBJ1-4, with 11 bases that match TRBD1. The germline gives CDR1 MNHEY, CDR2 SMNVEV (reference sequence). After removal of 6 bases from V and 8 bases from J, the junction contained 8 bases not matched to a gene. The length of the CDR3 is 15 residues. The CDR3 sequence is CASSGQGQGEEKLFF. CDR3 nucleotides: TGTGCCAGCAGCGGACAGGGACAGGGGGAGGAAAAACTGTTTTTT. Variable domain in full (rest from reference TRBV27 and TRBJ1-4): EAQVTQNPRYLITVTGKKLTVTCSQNMNHEYMSWYRQDPGLGLRQIYYSMNVEVTDKGDVPEGYKVSRKEKRNFPLILESPSPNQTSLYFCASSGQGQGEEKLFFGSGTQLSVL.

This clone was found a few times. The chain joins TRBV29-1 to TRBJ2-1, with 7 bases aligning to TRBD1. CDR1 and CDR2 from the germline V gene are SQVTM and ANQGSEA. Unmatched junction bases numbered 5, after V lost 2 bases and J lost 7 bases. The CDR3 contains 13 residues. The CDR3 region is CSVERTGLNEQFF. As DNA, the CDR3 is TGCAGCGTTGAAAGGACAGGCCTTAATGAGCAGTTCTTC.

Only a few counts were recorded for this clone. The CDR3 reads CASSPPGQSTYEQYF. The DNA of the CDR3 is TGTGCCAGCAGTCCCCCGGGACAGAGTACCTACGAGCAGTACTTC. The chain carries TRBV28 and TRBJ2-7; 7 bases map to TRBD1. From germline, CDR1 is MDHEN and CDR2 SYDVKM. This CDR3 has 15 residues. Trimming took 5 bases from V and 2 from J; bases not matched to a gene: 9. The whole variable domain, filled in from reference TRBV28 and TRBJ2-7, reads DVKVTQSSRYLVKRTGEKVFLECVQDMDHENMFWYRQDPGLGLRLIYFSYDVKMKEKGDIPEGYSVSREKKERFSLILESASTNQTSMYLCASSPPGQSTYEQYFGPGTRLTVT.